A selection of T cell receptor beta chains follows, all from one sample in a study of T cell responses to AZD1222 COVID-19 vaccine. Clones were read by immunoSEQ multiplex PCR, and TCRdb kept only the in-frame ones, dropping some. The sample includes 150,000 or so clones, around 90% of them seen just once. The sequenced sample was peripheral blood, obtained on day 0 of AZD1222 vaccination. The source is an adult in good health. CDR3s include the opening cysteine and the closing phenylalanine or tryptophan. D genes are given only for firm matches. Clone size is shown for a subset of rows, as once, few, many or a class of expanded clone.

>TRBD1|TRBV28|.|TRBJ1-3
TGTGCCAGCAGTATCACCGGGACAGGGAACACCATATATTTT
CASSITGTGNTIYF
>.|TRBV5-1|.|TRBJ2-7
TGCGCCAGCAGCTTGGCCCTTGGGCTTAGCTCCTACGAGCAGTACTTC
CASSLALGLSSYEQYF
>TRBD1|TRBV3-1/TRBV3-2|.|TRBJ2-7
TGTGCCAGCAGCCAAGAGGGGATAGACAGGGGGGCCTACGAGCAGTACTTC
CASSQEGIDRGAYEQYF
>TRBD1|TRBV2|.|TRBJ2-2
TGTGCCAGCAGAAGACAGGGGGGGAACACCGGGGAGCTGTTTTTT
CASRRQGGNTGELFF
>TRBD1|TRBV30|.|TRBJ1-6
TGTGCCTGGAGTGTCCCCCCCGGGACAGGGGGTTATAATTCACCCCTCCACTTT
CAWSVPPGTGGYNSPLHF
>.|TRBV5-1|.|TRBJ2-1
TGCGCCAGCAGCTTGGGGGGCGGTTCCTACAATGAGCAGTTCTTC
CASSLGGGSYNEQFF
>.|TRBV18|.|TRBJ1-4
TGTGCCAGCTCACCGCAGGGGACTCAGTCGGAAAAACTGTTTTTT
CASSPQGTQSEKLFF
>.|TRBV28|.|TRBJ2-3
TGTGCCAGCAGTTTATCTACAGGGCCTAGCACAGATACGCAGTATTTT
CASSLSTGPSTDTQYF
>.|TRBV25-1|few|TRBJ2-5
TGTGCCAGCACCCCCGGGGGCCTCACCCAGTACTTC
CASTPGGLTQYF
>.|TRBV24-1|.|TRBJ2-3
TGTGCCACCAGTGATGAGGGAACTAGCACAGATACGCAGTATTTT
CATSDEGTSTDTQYF
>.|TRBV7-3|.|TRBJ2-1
TGTGCCAGCAGCCTGTACCATAGGGGGGGATCTGAGCAGTTCTTC
CASSLYHRGGSEQFF
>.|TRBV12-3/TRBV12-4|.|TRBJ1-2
TGTGCCAGCAGTTTAGGGAGAGGGGTTAGCTACACCTTC
CASSLGRGVSYTF
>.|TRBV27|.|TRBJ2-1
TGTGCCAGCAGTTACAAAGCGTCCTACAATGAGCAGTTCTTC
CASSYKASYNEQFF
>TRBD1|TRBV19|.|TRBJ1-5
TGTGCCAGTAGTAGCCGGACAGGGTCCCCCAATCAGCCCCAGCATTTT
CASSSRTGSPNQPQHF
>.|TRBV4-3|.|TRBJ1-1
TGCGCCAGCAGCCAAAACGAATGGTCCGCTGAAGCTTTCTTT
CASSQNEWSAEAFF
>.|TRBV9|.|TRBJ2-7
TGTGCCAGCAGCGTAGCTACCGGCGGACCCTACGAGCAGTACTTC
CASSVATGGPYEQYF
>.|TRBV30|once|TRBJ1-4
TGTGCCTGGAGTGTAAAGGGAGTAGGTGAAAAACTGTTTTTT
CAWSVKGVGEKLFF
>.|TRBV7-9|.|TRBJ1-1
TGTGCCAGCAGCTTGGTTGGCATGAACACTGAAGCTTTCTTT
CASSLVGMNTEAFF
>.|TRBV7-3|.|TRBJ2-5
TGTGCCAGCAGCTTACGGGGGAGGACCCAAGAGACCCAGTACTTC
CASSLRGRTQETQYF
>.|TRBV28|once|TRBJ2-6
TGTGCCAGCAGTTTAACAAGCCCTCTAGGGGCCAACGTCCTGACTTTC
CASSLTSPLGANVLTF
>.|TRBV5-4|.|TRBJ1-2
TGTGCCAGCAGCTTGTGGGGGGCTGAGGGCTACACCTTC
CASSLWGAEGYTF
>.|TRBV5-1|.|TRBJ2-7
TGCGCCAGCAGCTTCTCGACTGGAGCTTACGAGCAGTACTTC
CASSFSTGAYEQYF
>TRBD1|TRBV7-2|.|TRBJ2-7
TGTGCCAGCAGCTTATCAGGGGGCCAGTCCTACGAGCAGTACTTC
CASSLSGGQSYEQYF
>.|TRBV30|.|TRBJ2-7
TGTGCCTGGAACCCCCTGGGGTCCGGGGACTCCTACGAGCAGTACTTC
CAWNPLGSGDSYEQYF
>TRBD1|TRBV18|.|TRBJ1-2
TGTGCCAGCTCACCACGTGGGGTCCAGGGGGAATATGGCTACACCTTC
CASSPRGVQGEYGYTF
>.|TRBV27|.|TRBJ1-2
TGTGCCAGCAGATCCACAGAAGCTAACTATGGCTACACCTTC
CASRSTEANYGYTF
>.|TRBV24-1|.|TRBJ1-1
TGTGCCACCAGTGATTTAGGAGGTATAGCTTTCTTT
CATSDLGGIAFF
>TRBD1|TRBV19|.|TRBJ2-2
TGTGCCACTACTCCGGGACAGTTGACCGGGGAGCTGTTTTTT
CATTPGQLTGELFF
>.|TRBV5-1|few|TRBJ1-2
TGCGCCAGCAGCTTGGATGGCGGATATGGCTACACCTTC
CASSLDGGYGYTF
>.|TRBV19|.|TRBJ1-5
TGTGCCAGTAGTATGACAAACTATCAGCCCCAGCATTTT
CASSMTNYQPQHF
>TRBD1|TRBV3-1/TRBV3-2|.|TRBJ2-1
TGTGCCAGCAGCCAAGACCGGGACAGGGGCCCCTACAATGAGCAGTTCTTC
CASSQDRDRGPYNEQFF
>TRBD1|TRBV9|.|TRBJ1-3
TGTGCCAGCAGCGAGTTCCCGTTCGGGACAGTTGCAAACACCATATATTTT
CASSEFPFGTVANTIYF
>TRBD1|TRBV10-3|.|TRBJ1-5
TGTGCCATCAGTGAGTCGGGGTACCGGACAGGGGGTACAAATAGCAATCAGCCCCAGCATTTT
CAISESGYRTGGTNSNQPQHF
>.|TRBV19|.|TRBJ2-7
TGTGCCAGTCGGAATAAAGCGGGCCTCTCCTACGAGCAGTACTTC
CASRNKAGLSYEQYF
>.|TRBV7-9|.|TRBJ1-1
TGTGCCAGCAGCTTAGGAAGGGACGGACTTGAAGCTTTCTTT
CASSLGRDGLEAFF
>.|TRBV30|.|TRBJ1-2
TGTGCCTGGAGTAGGGACAATAACTATGGCTACACCTTC
CAWSRDNNYGYTF
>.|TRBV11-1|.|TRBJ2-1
TGTGCCAGCAGCTTGGGCCCCCGAGATGAGCAGTTCTTC
CASSLGPRDEQFF
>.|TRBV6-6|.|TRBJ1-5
TGTGCCAGCACCGACCGAGGGGCTTATAGCAATCAGCCCCAGCATTTT
CASTDRGAYSNQPQHF
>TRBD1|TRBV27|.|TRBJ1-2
TGTGCCAGCAGTCACAGGGGACAGGGTGGCGGCTACACCTTC
CASSHRGQGGGYTF
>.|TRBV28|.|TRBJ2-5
TGTGCCAGCAGTTCCGCCCAAGGGGCGATCAAAGAGACCCAGTACTTC
CASSSAQGAIKETQYF
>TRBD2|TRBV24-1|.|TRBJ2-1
TGTGCCACCAGTGACCTTCCAGGGAAGGTAGCGGGTCAGAGCTCCTACAATGAGCAGTTCTTC
CATSDLPGKVAGQSSYNEQFF
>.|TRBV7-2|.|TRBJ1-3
TGTGCCAGCAGCTTCGGGACGGCCTCTGGAAACACCATATATTTT
CASSFGTASGNTIYF
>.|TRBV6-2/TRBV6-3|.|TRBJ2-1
TGTGCCAGCAGTTCCCCCCGGAATGAGCAGTTCTTC
CASSSPRNEQFF
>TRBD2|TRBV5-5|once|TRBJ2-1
TGTGCCAGCAGCCCGCCCCCTAGCGGGGGGGCCAGAGAGCAGTTCTTC
CASSPPPSGGAREQFF
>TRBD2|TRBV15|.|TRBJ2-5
TGTGCCACCAGTTTGGGGAACGGGGGGGCGTCCTCTCGAGAGACCCAGTACTTC
CATSLGNGGASSRETQYF
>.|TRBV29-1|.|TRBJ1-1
TGCAGCGGGGGGATGAACACTGAAGCTTTCTTT
CSGGMNTEAFF
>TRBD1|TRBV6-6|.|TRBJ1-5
TGTGCCAGCAGTTACTGGGACAGGCTTAATCAGCCCCAGCATTTT
CASSYWDRLNQPQHF
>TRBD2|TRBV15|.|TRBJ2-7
TGTGCCACCAGCAGTGGGGCACTAGCGGGCCACTACGAGCAGTACTTC
CATSSGALAGHYEQYF
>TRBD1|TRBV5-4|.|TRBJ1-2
TGTGCCAGCAGCGCTAGTCCGGGACAGACTAACTATGGCTACACCTTC
CASSASPGQTNYGYTF
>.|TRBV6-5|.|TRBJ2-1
TGTGCCAGCAGGCTAACTAGTAGGGGTTTGGATGAGCAGTTCTTC
CASRLTSRGLDEQFF
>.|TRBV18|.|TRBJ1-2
TGTGCCAGCTCACGCACGGCGGGGCAAACTAACTATGGCTACACCTTC
CASSRTAGQTNYGYTF
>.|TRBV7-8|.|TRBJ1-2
TGTGCCAGCAGCTCCGGGCCAATTGGGTATGGCTACACCTTC
CASSSGPIGYGYTF
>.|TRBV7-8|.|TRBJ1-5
TGTGCCAGCAGCTTGGCAGGGGGCAATCAGCCCCAGCATTTT
CASSLAGGNQPQHF
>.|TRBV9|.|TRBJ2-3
TGTGCCAGCAGCTTCTTGACAGTTGATACGCAGTATTTT
CASSFLTVDTQYF
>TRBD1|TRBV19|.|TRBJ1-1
TGTGCCAGTAGGACAGGGTGGATGAACACTGAAGCTTTCTTT
CASRTGWMNTEAFF